The 30 T cell receptor beta chains below come from one sample, sequenced in a study of blood T cells in healthy people across ages. Through a sample-barcoded 5' primer and a J-beta primer mix, a second PCR was run for roughly 6 to 11 cycles. TCRdb processed the 5' RACE reads anew with MiXCR; each CDR3 protein has one entry. The data show hundreds of thousands of distinct CDR3 sequences, over 40% seen once. Sequences were obtained from blood. The source is an elderly woman in good health.

As regards this clonotype: Possible read error: a much larger clone is one base away. The chain is built from TRBV5-1 and TRBJ2-7; 10 positions match TRBD2. This CDR3 region has 16 residues. Germline V lookup: CDR1 SGHRS, CDR2 YFSETQ. DNA for the CDR3: TGCGACAGCAGCTTGGCTGGAGCGGGAGGGCTCTTCGAGCAGTACTTC. Protein sequence: CDSSLAGAGGLFEQYF.

This clonotype was recorded at least ten times. The chain combines TRBV6-5 with TRBJ2-3; D might be TRBD2 (6 bases). V lost 6 bases, J lost 5 bases, and 12 bases lay in between. The CDR3 totals 13 residues. The V gene's germline CDR1 is MNHEY and CDR2 SVGAGI. The CDR3: CASRLGGVDTQYF. The CDR3 DNA reads as TGTGCCAGCAGGCTGGGGGGAGTAGATACGCAGTATTTT.

In its sample, this clonotype was seen many times. The CDR3 sequence is CASSSYSGRGNNEQFF. CDR3 bases: TGTGCCAGCAGCTCATATAGCGGGAGGGGAAACAATGAGCAGTTCTTC. The V gene is TRBV7-2, the J gene TRBJ2-1; 11 bases are shared with TRBD2. The CDR3 has 16 amino acids. From germline, CDR1 is SGHTA and CDR2 FQGNSA. Trimming took 4 bases from V and 5 from J; bases not matched to a gene: 7.

The J gene is TRBJ2-5, the V gene TRBV7-9; D is undetermined. Trimming left V 3 bases short and J 1 base short, with 15 bases between. The CDR3 extends over 16 amino acids. Germline loops: CDR1 SEHNR, CDR2 FQNEAQ (reference sequence). CDR3 residues: CASSFGSRVPQETQYF. CDR3 DNA: TGTGCCAGCAGCTTTGGGTCCCGGGTCCCCCAAGAGACCCAGTACTTC.

This clonotype was counted at least ten times. The chain recombines TRBV7-9 with TRBJ2-7, with TRBD2 matching over 7 bases. The CDR3 contains 13 residues. After removal of 5 bases from V and 3 bases from J, the junction contained 4 bases not matched to a gene. The germline CDR1 and CDR2 sequences are SEHNR and FQNEAQ (reference sequence). Here the CDR3 DNA reads TGTGCCAGCAGCGAGCGGGGAGACTACGAGCAGTACTTC. Translating gives CASSERGDYEQYF.

The gene calls are TRBV28 and TRBJ2-4, with D possibly TRBD1 on 5 matching bases. Trimming shortened V by 5 bases and J by 1 base, and 12 bases separated the two germline ends. Germline V lookup: CDR1 MDHEN, CDR2 SYDVKM. The CDR3 length is 15 residues. CDR3 coding DNA: TGTGCCAGCAGTGGGGCGCAGGACGCCAAAAACATTCAGTACTTC. Translating it yields CASSGAQDAKNIQYF.

This clonotype was counted only a few times. The V and J genes are TRBV2 and TRBJ1-5; D is perhaps TRBD1 (6 bases). V lost 7 bases to trimming and J lost 4 bases, with 11 bases between them. The germline V gene has CDR1 SNHLY and CDR2 FYNNEI. The length of the CDR3 is 13 residues. The CDR3 nucleotides are TGTGCCAGCAAGGGGGACCAGAATCAGCCCCAGCATTTT. Protein product: CASKGDQNQPQHF.

This clonotype was detected only a few times. This chain uses TRBV11-2 with TRBJ2-1; D call uncertain. This CDR3 spans 14 amino acids. From germline, CDR1 is SGHAT and CDR2 FQNNGV. V was pared by 0 bases and J by 8 bases, with 11 bases between. The DNA of the CDR3 is TGTGCCAGCAGCTTAGAATTTGGCTTCGATGAGCAGTTCTTC. Translated: CASSLEFGFDEQFF.

The sample holds many counts of this clonotype. The J gene is TRBJ2-3, the V gene TRBV7-2, with unresolved D. Trimming cost V 5 bases and J 3 bases, with 12 bases left between them. The CDR3 has 14 amino acids. Germline lookup yields CDR1 SGHTA and CDR2 FQGNSA. CDR3 loop: CASSKILETDTQYF. CDR3 nucleotides: TGTGCCAGCAGCAAGATCCTAGAGACAGATACGCAGTATTTT.

As concerns this clonotype: Being one base from a much bigger clone, this may be a read error. The chain links TRBV29-1 to TRBJ1-2, with 7 nucleotides matching TRBD1. The CDR3 contains 11 residues. J gave up 8 bases and V 6 bases, and 6 bases lay outside the gene matches. From germline, CDR1 is SQVTM and CDR2 ANQGSEA. The CDR3 coding sequence is TGCAGCGTGACAGGGAGCCGCGGCTACACCTTC. Translated, it gives CSVTGSRGYTF. Variable domain in full (rest from reference TRBV29-1 and TRBJ1-2): SAVISQKPSRDICQRGTSLTIQCQVDSQVTMMFWYRQQPGQSLTLIATANQGSEATYESGFVIDKFPISRPNLTFSTLTVSNMSPEDSSIYLCSVTGSRGYTFGSGTRLTVV.

The CDR3 nucleotides are TGCAGTGCTAGAGATGGTACTAGCTACGAGCAGTACTTC. Its translation is CSARDGTSYEQYF. The rearrangement links TRBV20-1 to TRBJ2-7; D perhaps matches TRBD2 (5 bases). V gave up 0 bases and J gave up 3 bases, with 9 bases separating them. The CDR3 is 13 amino acids. The germline CDR1 and CDR2 sequences are DFQATT and SNEGSKA (reference sequence).

This clonotype has only a few counts. The J gene is TRBJ2-4, the V gene TRBV20-1; D gene uncertain. V was clipped by 1 base and J by 7 bases, with 8 bases between them. The CDR3 has 12 residues. Germline CDR1 is DFQATT and CDR2 is SNEGSKA (reference sequence). The CDR3 reads CSARAGPNIQYF. The CDR3 nucleotides read TGCAGTGCTAGAGCCGGGCCCAACATTCAGTACTTC.

The V and J genes are TRBV10-1 and TRBJ2-7, with 11 bases matching TRBD2. The germline gives CDR1 WNHNN, CDR2 SYGVQD (reference sequence). This CDR3 is built from 15 residues. J gave up 2 bases and V 4 bases, and 4 bases lay outside the gene matches. The CDR3 region has the DNA TGCGCCAGCAGTGCCCTAGCGGGAGGTACCTACGAGCAGTACTTC. It specifies CASSALAGGTYEQYF.

A word on this clonotype: Since a much larger clone is just one base distant, this may be a read error. The chain recombines TRBV20-1 with TRBJ2-7; D possibly corresponds to TRBD2 (6 bases). V was cut by 2 bases and J by 9 bases, with 11 bases left in between. Per the germline V gene, CDR1 is DFQATT and CDR2 is SNEGSKA (reference sequence). The CDR3 sequence is 11 residues long. The CDR3 reads CSARLDGGQYF. CDR3 DNA: TGCAGTGCTAGACTAGACGGGGGGCAGTACTTC.

In this sample, this clonotype turned up a few times. The rearrangement joins TRBV7-2 to TRBJ2-2; 7 bases agree with TRBD2. Germline V CDR1 and CDR2: SGHTA, FQGNSA. The junction had 11 bases not matched to a gene; V was cut back by 3 bases and J by 1 base. This CDR3 has 18 amino acids. The CDR3 spells CASSFLPGRGKNTGELFF. The CDR3 nucleotides read TGTGCCAGCAGCTTTCTTCCTGGGCGGGGGAAGAACACCGGGGAGCTGTTTTTT.

The chain links TRBV7-3 to TRBJ2-2; 8 nucleotides line up with TRBD2. The germline gives CDR1 SGHTA, CDR2 FQGTGA. Trimming took 1 base from V and 2 from J; bases not matched to a gene: 3. CDR3 length equals 16 residues. The CDR3 DNA reads TGTGCCAGCAGCTTAAATAGCGGGGTAAACACCGGGGAGCTGTTTTTT. This codes for CASSLNSGVNTGELFF.

The gene calls are TRBV5-1 and TRBJ2-1, with TRBD2 identical over 10 bases. Germline loops: CDR1 SGHRS, CDR2 YFSETQ. The CDR3 sequence is 19 residues long. J lost 5 bases, V lost 0 bases, and 14 bases had no gene match. CDR3 in amino acids: CASSLERGGLDETNNEQFF. CDR3 in DNA: TGCGCCAGCAGCTTGGAGCGGGGGGGCCTGGATGAGACAAACAATGAGCAGTTCTTC.

This chain links TRBV19 with TRBJ1-2; a possible D gene is TRBD1 (5 bases). The length of the CDR3 is 16 residues. Looked up from germline, CDR1 is LNHDA and CDR2 is SQIVND (reference sequence). V was shortened by 6 bases and J by 0 bases, with 17 bases between the two germline ends. The CDR3 bases are TGTGCCAGTAGCCCCTCCACAGGATTTACTAACTATGGCTACACCTTC. The encoded protein is CASSPSTGFTNYGYTF.

This clonotype was counted many times. The J gene is TRBJ1-1, the V gene TRBV5-1; D is undetermined. The CDR3 is 13 amino acids. Germline CDR1 and CDR2: SGHRS and YFSETQ. Trimming left V 4 bases short and J 4 bases short, with 11 bases between. CDR3 in amino acids: CASSGEGGTEAFF. CDR3 in DNA: TGCGCCAGCAGCGGGGAAGGAGGCACTGAAGCTTTCTTT.

This clonotype showed up just once. Given a much more abundant clone one base away, this may be a read error. This chain connects TRBV18 to TRBJ2-3; TRBD2 is a possible D gene (7 bases). The germline CDR1 and CDR2 sequences are KGHSH and LQKENI. The CDR3 loop spans 17 amino acids. CDR3 DNA: TGTGCCAGCGCACCTTTACGAAGGGGGGGAAGCACAGATACGCAGTATTTT. Protein sequence: CASAPLRRGGSTDTQYF.

This clonotype occurred a few times. The rearrangement links TRBV20-1 to TRBJ1-5; a weak D match, TRBD1 (5 bases). The CDR3 covers 14 residues. CDR1 DFQATT and CDR2 SNEGSKA come from the germline V gene (reference sequence). Trimming took 3 bases from V and 6 from J, leaving 15 bases between them. Written as DNA, the CDR3 is TGCAGTGCTAGTTATCTCAGGGTTGGTCAGCCCCAGCATTTT. Protein: CSASYLRVGQPQHF.

This clonotype was seen repeatedly, ten times or more. V is TRBV10-3 and J is TRBJ1-2; 9 nucleotides align to TRBD1. Looked up from germline, CDR1 is ENHRY and CDR2 is SYGVKD. The ends lost 11 bases at V and 7 bases at J; junction bases unmatched: 11. The CDR3 has 13 amino acids. This CDR3 is CAARDRVVTGYTF. CDR3 DNA sequence: TGTGCCGCGCGGGACAGGGTTGTAACTGGCTACACCTTC.

J is TRBJ2-1 and V is TRBV5-1; 7 bases align to TRBD1. The CDR3 has 16 residues. CDR1 SGHRS and CDR2 YFSETQ come from the germline V gene. V lost 3 bases, J lost 2 bases, and 8 bases stayed unmatched. The CDR3 reads CASSSHTGATYNEQFF. DNA of the CDR3: TGCGCCAGCAGCTCCCACACAGGGGCGACCTACAATGAGCAGTTCTTC.

This clonotype showed up many times. The chain links TRBV7-9 to TRBJ2-3; 14 nucleotides match TRBD2. This CDR3 contains 17 residues. Germline CDR1 reads SEHNR; CDR2 reads FQNEAQ (reference sequence). The V gene end was trimmed by 4 bases and the J gene end by 2 bases; junction bases not matched to a gene: 5. This CDR3 is CASSSGLAGGPTDTQYF. The CDR3 DNA follows: TGTGCCAGCAGCTCTGGACTAGCGGGGGGACCCACAGATACGCAGTATTTT.

This chain links TRBV29-1 with TRBJ2-1, with TRBD2 matching over 13 bases. Germline V lookup: CDR1 SQVTM, CDR2 ANQGSEA. The CDR3 runs 15 residues. With 0 bases clipped from V and 9 bases from J, the junction kept 5 bases outside the gene matches. CDR3 sequence reads: CSVEDGTSGIGEQFF. The DNA of the CDR3 is TGCAGCGTTGAAGACGGGACTAGCGGGATTGGTGAGCAGTTCTTC.

V and J are TRBV7-6 and TRBJ2-1; maybe TRBD2 (5 bases). This CDR3 is 15 amino acids long. Germline CDR1 and CDR2: SGHVS and FNYEAQ. V dropped 7 bases and J dropped 6 bases, with 19 bases sitting between them. The CDR3 sequence is CASTELGARGNEQFF. Here the CDR3 DNA reads TGTGCCAGCACCGAACTGGGAGCACGGGGCAATGAGCAGTTCTTC.

The CDR3 DNA is TGTGCCAGCAGTGACCACAGGGTTGGCGGCTACACCTTC. Its protein is CASSDHRVGGYTF. The chain couples TRBV6-2 or TRBV6-3 to TRBJ1-2; D is possibly TRBD1 (6 bases). Per the germline V gene, CDR1 is MNHEY and CDR2 is SVGEGT. The CDR3 has 13 amino acids. The germline V and J ends were trimmed by 5 bases and 8 bases, with 15 bases remaining between them.

This clonotype was seen repeatedly, ten times or more. The chain couples TRBV6-5 to TRBJ2-2; D not resolved. Germline loops: CDR1 MNHEY, CDR2 SVGAGI. V was pared by 8 bases and J by 3 bases, with 10 bases between. The CDR3 spans 13 residues. The CDR3 bases are TGTGCCAGCCGATTGTCGGACACCGGGGAGCTGTTTTTT. This encodes CASRLSDTGELFF.

As DNA, the CDR3 is TGCGCCAGCAGCCAAGGGGATTATAGCAATCAGCCCCAGCATTTT. Translating it yields CASSQGDYSNQPQHF. The rearrangement joins TRBV4-1 to TRBJ1-5; D is ambiguous. CDR3 length equals 15 residues. Germline-derived CDR1 and CDR2 are MGHRA and YSYEKL. V lost 1 base and J 0 bases, leaving 7 bases between the germline ends.

This clonotype was recorded only once. The chain links TRBV19 to TRBJ2-5, with 9 bases aligning to TRBD1. CDR1 LNHDA and CDR2 SQIVND come from the germline V gene (reference sequence). CDR3 length: 17 residues. The V segment lost 5 bases and the J segment 11 bases; nucleotides outside the gene matches: 21. The chain's CDR3 is CASSEVSGTGMRYEQYF. DNA of the CDR3: TGTGCCAGTAGTGAAGTATCCGGGACAGGGATGAGGTATGAGCAGTACTTC.